This T cell receptor (beta chain) was profiled in a study of T cells after yellow fever vaccination. The overall study: Researchers used SMART-Seq v4 Ultra Low Input to prepare fractions that had low cell numbers.

Broader study findings: Subsequent booster samples again held most clones from primary vaccination (approximately 95% CD4, about 90% CD8).

TCRdb analysed the 5' RACE reads with MiXCR anew, one entry per CDR3 protein. This repertoire shows some 290,000 distinct CDR3 sequences, roughly 10% found once; its top ten account for approximately 3.3%. A note on this clonotype: The antigen is undetermined.

The clonotype comes from a man aged 18 to 30 who received the YFV17D yellow fever vaccine. This material consisted of CD4+ T cells sorted from PBMCs, taken 45 days after the yellow fever booster vaccination.

The CDR3 spells CASSAPVRGLAGYTF. CDR3 DNA sequence: TGTGCCAGCAGTGCCCCAGTGAGGGGGCTGGCTGGCTACACCTTC. The rearrangement joins TRBV12-3 or TRBV12-4 to TRBJ1-2; 7 bases are a match to TRBD1. CDR3 length equals 15 residues. The V segment lost 5 bases and the J segment 7 bases; nucleotides outside the gene matches: 13.